This is a list of T cell receptor beta chains from one sample in a study of blood T cell repertoires in COVID-19. Data came from immunoSEQ multiplex PCR; TCRdb stores just in-frame clones and leaves some out. The sample has around 150,000 clones, around 85% seen once. Sequenced material: peripheral blood. The source of these receptors is a human donor with acute or convalescent COVID-19. The donor label of this sample is uncertain. Both conserved end residues are part of each CDR3. Each record gives: J gene, V gene, CDR3 protein.

j_call: TRBJ2-5
v_call: TRBV3-1/TRBV3-2
cdr3_aa: CASSLRAGGPGETQYF

j_call: TRBJ1-3
v_call: TRBV5-5
cdr3_aa: CASSLDQGARGNTIYF

j_call: TRBJ2-2
v_call: TRBV25-1
cdr3_aa: CASSDEDRTNTGELFF

j_call: TRBJ1-4
v_call: TRBV5-4
cdr3_aa: CASSPEQGVSNEKLFF

j_call: TRBJ2-7
v_call: TRBV6-6
cdr3_aa: CASSLPGTGFNYEQYF

j_call: TRBJ1-2
v_call: TRBV9
cdr3_aa: CASSARGDRALGGYTF

j_call: TRBJ2-2
v_call: TRBV7-9
cdr3_aa: CASSLDRGSYTGELFF

j_call: TRBJ2-5
v_call: TRBV7-3
cdr3_aa: CASSWSGGAQETQYF

j_call: TRBJ2-7
v_call: TRBV7-2
cdr3_aa: CASSKPGTSGGARPYEQYF

j_call: TRBJ1-6
v_call: TRBV27
cdr3_aa: CASSGQGRNSPLHF

j_call: TRBJ1-1
v_call: TRBV6-5
cdr3_aa: CASSTGHPNTEAFF

j_call: TRBJ1-1
v_call: TRBV5-1
cdr3_aa: CASSLTGVNTEAFF

j_call: TRBJ1-1
v_call: TRBV10-1
cdr3_aa: CASSESGGVKGTEAFF

j_call: TRBJ2-7
v_call: TRBV4-1
cdr3_aa: CASSQESDLSYEQYF

j_call: TRBJ2-2
v_call: TRBV30
cdr3_aa: CAWSVTVDTGELFF

j_call: TRBJ1-2
v_call: TRBV27
cdr3_aa: CASRRNSNYGYTF

j_call: TRBJ1-2
v_call: TRBV29-1
cdr3_aa: CSVPETGAYGYTF

j_call: TRBJ1-2
v_call: TRBV27
cdr3_aa: CASRRTPVNYGYTF

j_call: TRBJ1-2
v_call: TRBV5-5
cdr3_aa: CASNSSPEVYTF

j_call: TRBJ2-3
v_call: TRBV9
cdr3_aa: CASSGTSGHLVGTDTQYF

j_call: TRBJ1-2
v_call: TRBV6-1
cdr3_aa: CASSDDIRRGNGYTF

j_call: TRBJ1-6
v_call: TRBV3-1/TRBV3-2
cdr3_aa: CASSQVGQSPLHF

j_call: TRBJ2-7
v_call: TRBV7-3
cdr3_aa: CASSPSRGREQYF

j_call: TRBJ1-4
v_call: TRBV14
cdr3_aa: CASSTGTGVEKLFF

j_call: TRBJ1-5
v_call: TRBV6-5
cdr3_aa: CASSPDTNQPQHF

j_call: TRBJ1-2
v_call: TRBV27
cdr3_aa: CASTRLGQGDAGYTF

j_call: TRBJ1-5
v_call: TRBV10-2
cdr3_aa: CASSELGGSNQPQHF

j_call: TRBJ1-1
v_call: TRBV4-2
cdr3_aa: CASSRQENTEAFF

j_call: TRBJ2-1
v_call: TRBV6-6
cdr3_aa: CASSPPNTRTRGDNEQFF

j_call: TRBJ2-7
v_call: TRBV7-8
cdr3_aa: CASSLVLAGARSEQYF

j_call: TRBJ2-3
v_call: TRBV6-5
cdr3_aa: CASSYDRGWSTDTQYF

j_call: TRBJ2-2
v_call: TRBV10-3
cdr3_aa: CAISEGLAGSRELFF

j_call: TRBJ1-5
v_call: TRBV7-8
cdr3_aa: CASSQRGQGDPWAQHF

j_call: TRBJ1-6
v_call: TRBV19
cdr3_aa: CASSLRNSPLHF

j_call: TRBJ1-2
v_call: TRBV6-6
cdr3_aa: CASSYSQGVYGYTF

j_call: TRBJ2-7
v_call: TRBV4-1
cdr3_aa: CASSQGGRDSLYEQYF

j_call: TRBJ2-7
v_call: TRBV28
cdr3_aa: CASSLRAGGDEQYF

j_call: TRBJ1-1
v_call: TRBV7-3
cdr3_aa: CASSQAGTEAFF

j_call: TRBJ1-2
v_call: TRBV5-4
cdr3_aa: CASSFRGEGYGYTF

j_call: TRBJ1-2
v_call: TRBV4-1
cdr3_aa: CASSQEYGVVGHRHYGYTF

j_call: TRBJ2-3
v_call: TRBV7-9
cdr3_aa: CASSLAVSRAGTDTQYF

j_call: TRBJ2-3
v_call: TRBV9
cdr3_aa: CASSASSTDTQYF

j_call: TRBJ1-3
v_call: TRBV28
cdr3_aa: CASSLSGTVNSGNTIYF

j_call: TRBJ2-5
v_call: TRBV3-1/TRBV3-2
cdr3_aa: CASSQLRLAGGQETQYF